This T cell receptor beta chain was retrieved from a study of blood T cell repertoires in COVID-19. This table comes from immunoSEQ multiplex PCR, and its TCRdb copy is limited to in-frame clones, with some not included. The table has some 350,000 clones, around 84% seen once. The CDR3 covers 16 residues. CDR1 SGDLS and CDR2 YYNGEE come from the germline V gene. The germline V and J ends were trimmed by 0 bases and 9 bases, with 19 bases remaining between them. Material for sequencing was peripheral blood. J is TRBJ2-1 and V is TRBV9; tentative D call: TRBD2 (6 bases). The source of this sequence is a human donor in a cohort sampled during active COVID-19. CDR3 protein: CASSVAGRLDPIEQFF. DNA of the CDR3: TGTGCCAGCAGCGTAGCAGGGAGACTAGACCCCATTGAGCAGTTCTTC.